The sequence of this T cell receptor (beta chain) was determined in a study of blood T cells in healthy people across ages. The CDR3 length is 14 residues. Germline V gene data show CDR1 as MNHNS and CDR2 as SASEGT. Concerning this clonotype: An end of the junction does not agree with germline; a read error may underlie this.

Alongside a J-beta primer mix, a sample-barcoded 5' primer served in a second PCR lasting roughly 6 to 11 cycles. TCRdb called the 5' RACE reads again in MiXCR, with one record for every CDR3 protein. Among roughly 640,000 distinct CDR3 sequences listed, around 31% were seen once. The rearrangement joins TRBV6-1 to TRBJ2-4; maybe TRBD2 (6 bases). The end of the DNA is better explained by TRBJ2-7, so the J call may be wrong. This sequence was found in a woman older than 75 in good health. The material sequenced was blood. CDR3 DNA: TGTGCCGGCAGTGCATCAGGAGGGAGCTACGAGCAGTACTTC. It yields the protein CAGSASGGSYEQYF.